A single TCR beta chain is shown here with its context. Sequencing was performed with immunoSEQ multiplex PCR; in TCRdb, only in-frame clones are kept and a portion is missing. Found here are around 71,000 clones, around 94% of them singletons; the top ten hold about 1%. The data were taken from a study of T cell changes during pregnancy in multiple sclerosis. The material was peripheral blood, obtained in the third trimester of pregnancy. This sequence originates from a female donor with multiple sclerosis, enrolled in a pregnancy study.

The CDR3 spells CASTTTHLRTDTQYF. The CDR3 DNA sequence: TGTGCCAGCACCACTACGCACCTACGCACAGATACGCAGTATTTT. The chain couples TRBV27 to TRBJ2-3; D gene ambiguous. Trimming shortened V by 7 bases and J by 1 base, and 15 bases separated the two germline ends. CDR3 length: 15 residues. The germline V gene encodes CDR1 MNHEY and CDR2 SMNVEV (reference sequence).